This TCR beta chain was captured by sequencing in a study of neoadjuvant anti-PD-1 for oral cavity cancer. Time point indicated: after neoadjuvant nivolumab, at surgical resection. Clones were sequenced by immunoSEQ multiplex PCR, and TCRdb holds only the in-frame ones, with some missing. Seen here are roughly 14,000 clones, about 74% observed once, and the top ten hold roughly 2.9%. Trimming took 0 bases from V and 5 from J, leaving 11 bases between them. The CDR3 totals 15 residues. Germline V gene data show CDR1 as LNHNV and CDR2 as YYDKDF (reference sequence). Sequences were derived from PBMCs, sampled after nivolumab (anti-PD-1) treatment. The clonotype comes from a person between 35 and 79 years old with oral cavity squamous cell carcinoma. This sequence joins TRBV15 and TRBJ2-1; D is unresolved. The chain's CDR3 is CATSRDSANNNEQFF. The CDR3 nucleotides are TGTGCCACCAGCAGAGATTCGGCAAACAACAATGAGCAGTTCTTC.